This T cell receptor (beta chain) appears in the sequencing data of a study of blood T cell repertoires in COVID-19. Study overall: PBMCs, B-cell-depleted T cells, or T cells were the source of the cDNA or gDNA that made up the material.

The method was immunoSEQ multiplex PCR; TCRdb's version includes in-frame clones alone and lacks a portion of them. The sample includes just over 250,000 clones, around nine tenths of them seen just once. Enrolled during active infection, Seattle patients were then followed longitudinally. V lost 0 bases and J 4 bases, leaving 13 bases between the germline ends. This CDR3 has 15 residues. The V gene's germline CDR1 is GTSNPN and CDR2 SVGIG (reference sequence). The receptor comes from a woman aged 65 to 85 with COVID-19, enrolled during active disease. V usage is TRBV30 and J usage is TRBJ2-1, with D possibly matching TRBD1 (6 bases). The sequencing input was peripheral blood. This CDR3 reads CAWSVRAGVYNEQFF. The DNA for the CDR3 is TGTGCCTGGAGTGTACGGGCAGGGGTATACAATGAGCAGTTCTTC.